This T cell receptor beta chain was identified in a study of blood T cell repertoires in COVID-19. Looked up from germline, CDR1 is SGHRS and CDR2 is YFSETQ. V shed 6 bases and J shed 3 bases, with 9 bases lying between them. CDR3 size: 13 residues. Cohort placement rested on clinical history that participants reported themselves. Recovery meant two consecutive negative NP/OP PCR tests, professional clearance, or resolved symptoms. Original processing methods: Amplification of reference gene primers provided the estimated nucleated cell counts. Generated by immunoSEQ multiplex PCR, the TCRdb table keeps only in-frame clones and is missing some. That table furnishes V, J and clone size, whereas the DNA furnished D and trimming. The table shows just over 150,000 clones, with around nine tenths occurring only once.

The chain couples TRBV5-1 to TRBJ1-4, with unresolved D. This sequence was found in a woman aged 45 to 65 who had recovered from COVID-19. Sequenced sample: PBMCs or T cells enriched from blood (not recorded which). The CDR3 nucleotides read TGCGCCAGCATGCGAGGTGCTAATGAAAAACTGTTTTTT. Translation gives CASMRGANEKLFF.